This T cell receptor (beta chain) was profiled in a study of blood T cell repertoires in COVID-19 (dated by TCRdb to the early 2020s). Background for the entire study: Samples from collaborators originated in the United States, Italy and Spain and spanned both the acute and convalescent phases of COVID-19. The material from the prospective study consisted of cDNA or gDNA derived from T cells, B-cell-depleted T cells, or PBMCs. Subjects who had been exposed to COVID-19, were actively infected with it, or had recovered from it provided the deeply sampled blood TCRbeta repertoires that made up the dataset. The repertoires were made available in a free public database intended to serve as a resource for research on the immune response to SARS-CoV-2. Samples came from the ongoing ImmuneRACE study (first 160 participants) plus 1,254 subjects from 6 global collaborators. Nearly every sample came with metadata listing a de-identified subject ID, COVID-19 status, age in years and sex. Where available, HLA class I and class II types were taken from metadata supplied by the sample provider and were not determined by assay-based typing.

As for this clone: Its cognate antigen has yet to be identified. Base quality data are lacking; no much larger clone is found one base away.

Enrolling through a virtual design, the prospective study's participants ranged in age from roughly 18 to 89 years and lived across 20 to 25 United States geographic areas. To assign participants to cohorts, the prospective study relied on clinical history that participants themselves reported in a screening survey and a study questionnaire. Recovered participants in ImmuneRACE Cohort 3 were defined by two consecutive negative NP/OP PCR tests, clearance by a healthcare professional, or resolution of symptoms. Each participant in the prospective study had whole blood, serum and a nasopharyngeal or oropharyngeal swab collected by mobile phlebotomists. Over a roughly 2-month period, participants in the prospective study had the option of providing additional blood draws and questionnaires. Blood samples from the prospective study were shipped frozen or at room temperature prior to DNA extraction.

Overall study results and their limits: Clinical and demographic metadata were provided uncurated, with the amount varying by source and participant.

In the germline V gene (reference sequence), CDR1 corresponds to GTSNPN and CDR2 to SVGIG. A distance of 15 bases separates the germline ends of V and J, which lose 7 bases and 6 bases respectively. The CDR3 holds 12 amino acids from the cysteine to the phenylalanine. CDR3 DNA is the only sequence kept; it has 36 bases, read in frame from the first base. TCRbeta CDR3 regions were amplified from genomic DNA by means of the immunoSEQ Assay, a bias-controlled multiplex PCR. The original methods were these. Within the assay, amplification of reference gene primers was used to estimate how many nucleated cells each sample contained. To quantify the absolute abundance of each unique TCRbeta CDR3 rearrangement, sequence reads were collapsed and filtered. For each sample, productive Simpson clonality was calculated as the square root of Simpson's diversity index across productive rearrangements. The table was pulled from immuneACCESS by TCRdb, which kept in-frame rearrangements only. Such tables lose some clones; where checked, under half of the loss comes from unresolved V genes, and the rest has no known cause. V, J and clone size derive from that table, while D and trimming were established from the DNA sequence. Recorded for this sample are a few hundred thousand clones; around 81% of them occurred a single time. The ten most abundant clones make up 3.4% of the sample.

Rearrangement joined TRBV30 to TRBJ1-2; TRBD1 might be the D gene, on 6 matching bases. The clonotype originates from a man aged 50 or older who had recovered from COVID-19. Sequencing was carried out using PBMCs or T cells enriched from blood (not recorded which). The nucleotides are TGTGCCTCAGGGGCCTGGTCGGATGGCTACACCTTC. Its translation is CASGAWSDGYTF.